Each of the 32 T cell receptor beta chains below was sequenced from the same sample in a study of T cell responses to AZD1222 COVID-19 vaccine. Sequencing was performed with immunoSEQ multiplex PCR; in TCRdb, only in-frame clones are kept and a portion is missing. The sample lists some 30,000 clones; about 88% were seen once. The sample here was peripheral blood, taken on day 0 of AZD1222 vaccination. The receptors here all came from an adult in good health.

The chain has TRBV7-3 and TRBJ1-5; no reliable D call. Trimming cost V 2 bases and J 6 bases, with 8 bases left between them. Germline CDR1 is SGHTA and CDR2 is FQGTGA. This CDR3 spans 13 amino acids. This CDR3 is CASSLGPGQPQHF. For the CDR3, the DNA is TGTGCCAGCAGCTTAGGACCCGGTCAGCCCCAGCATTTT.

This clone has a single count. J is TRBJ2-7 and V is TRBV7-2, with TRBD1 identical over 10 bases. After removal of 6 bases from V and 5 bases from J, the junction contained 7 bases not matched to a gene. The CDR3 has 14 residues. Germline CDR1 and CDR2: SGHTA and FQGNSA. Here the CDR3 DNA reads TGTGCCAGCAGATATCGGGACAGGGGCCACGAGCAGTACTTC. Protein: CASRYRDRGHEQYF.

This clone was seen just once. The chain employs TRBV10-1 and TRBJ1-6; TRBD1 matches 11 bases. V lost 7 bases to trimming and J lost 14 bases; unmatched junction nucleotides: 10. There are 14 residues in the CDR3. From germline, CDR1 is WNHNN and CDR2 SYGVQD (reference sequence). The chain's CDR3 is CASKGQGEGATLHF. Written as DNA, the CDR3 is TGCGCCAGCAAGGGACAGGGGGAAGGAGCAACCCTCCACTTT.

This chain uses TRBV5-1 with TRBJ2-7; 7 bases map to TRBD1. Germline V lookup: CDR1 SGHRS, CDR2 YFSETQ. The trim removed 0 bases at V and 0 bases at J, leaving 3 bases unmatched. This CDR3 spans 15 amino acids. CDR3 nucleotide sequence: TGCGCCAGCAGCTTGGAGGGGGACAGCTCCTACGAGCAGTACTTC. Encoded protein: CASSLEGDSSYEQYF.

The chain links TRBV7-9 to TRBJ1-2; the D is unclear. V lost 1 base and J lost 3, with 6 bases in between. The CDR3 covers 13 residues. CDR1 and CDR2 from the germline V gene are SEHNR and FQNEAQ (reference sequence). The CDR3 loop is CASSLGRDYGYTF. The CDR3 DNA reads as TGTGCCAGCAGCTTAGGGCGAGACTATGGCTACACCTTC.

In DNA, the CDR3 is TGTGCCAGCAGGAGGGACGGAGACTATGGCTACACCTTC. This encodes CASRRDGDYGYTF. The chain has TRBV2 and TRBJ1-2, with D possibly TRBD1 on 5 matching bases. Germline V gene sequence: CDR1 SNHLY, CDR2 FYNNEI. There are 13 residues in the CDR3. Trimming removed 6 bases from V and 3 bases from J, with 11 bases in between.

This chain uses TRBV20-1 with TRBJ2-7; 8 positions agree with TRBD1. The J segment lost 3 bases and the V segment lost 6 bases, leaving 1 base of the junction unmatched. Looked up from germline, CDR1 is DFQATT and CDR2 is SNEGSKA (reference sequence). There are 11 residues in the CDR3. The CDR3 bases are TGCAGTGCCGGACAGGGCTACGAGCAGTACTTC. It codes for CSAGQGYEQYF.

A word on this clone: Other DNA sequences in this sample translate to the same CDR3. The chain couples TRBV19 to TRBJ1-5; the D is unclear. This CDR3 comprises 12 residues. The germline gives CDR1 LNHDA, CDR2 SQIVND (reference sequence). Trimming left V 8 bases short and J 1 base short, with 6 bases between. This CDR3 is CASRQSNQPQHF. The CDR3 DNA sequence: TGTGCCAGTCGGCAGAGCAATCAGCCCCAGCATTTT.

The CDR3 region is CASSRDRVALFF. CDR3 DNA sequence: TGTGCCAGCAGTAGAGACAGGGTAGCACTGTTTTTT. The chain has TRBV4-2 and TRBJ1-4; 7 nucleotides line up with TRBD1. With 6 bases clipped from V and 13 bases from J, the junction kept 8 bases outside the gene matches. The CDR3 spans 12 residues. CDR1 and CDR2 (germline): LGHNA, YNFKEQ.

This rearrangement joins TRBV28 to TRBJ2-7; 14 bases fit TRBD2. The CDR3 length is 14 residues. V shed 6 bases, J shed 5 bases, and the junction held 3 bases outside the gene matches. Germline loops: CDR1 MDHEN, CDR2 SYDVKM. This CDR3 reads CASRTSGRVDEQYF. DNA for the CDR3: TGTGCCAGCAGGACTAGCGGGAGGGTGGACGAGCAGTACTTC. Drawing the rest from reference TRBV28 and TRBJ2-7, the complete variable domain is DVKVTQSSRYLVKRTGEKVFLECVQDMDHENMFWYRQDPGLGLRLIYFSYDVKMKEKGDIPEGYSVSREKKERFSLILESASTNQTSMYLCASRTSGRVDEQYFGPGTRLTVT.

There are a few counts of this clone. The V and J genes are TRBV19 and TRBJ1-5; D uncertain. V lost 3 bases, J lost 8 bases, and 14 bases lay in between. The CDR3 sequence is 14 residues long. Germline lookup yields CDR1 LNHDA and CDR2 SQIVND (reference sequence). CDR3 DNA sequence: TGTGCCAGTAGTATTGGACTGCGACTTGAGCCCCAGCATTTT. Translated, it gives CASSIGLRLEPQHF.

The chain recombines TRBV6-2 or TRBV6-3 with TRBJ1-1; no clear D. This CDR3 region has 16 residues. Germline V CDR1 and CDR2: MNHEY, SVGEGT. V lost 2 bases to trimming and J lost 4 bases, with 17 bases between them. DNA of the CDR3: TGTGCCAGCAGTTACGGGCTCAGAATTCTTCCCACTGAAGCTTTCTTT. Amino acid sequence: CASSYGLRILPTEAFF.

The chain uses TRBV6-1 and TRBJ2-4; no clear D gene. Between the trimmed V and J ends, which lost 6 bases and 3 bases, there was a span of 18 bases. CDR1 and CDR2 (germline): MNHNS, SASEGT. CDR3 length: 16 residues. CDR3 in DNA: TGTGCCAGCAGCGAATCGGGTCTTTTGGGCAAAAACATTCAGTACTTC. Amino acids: CASSESGLLGKNIQYF.

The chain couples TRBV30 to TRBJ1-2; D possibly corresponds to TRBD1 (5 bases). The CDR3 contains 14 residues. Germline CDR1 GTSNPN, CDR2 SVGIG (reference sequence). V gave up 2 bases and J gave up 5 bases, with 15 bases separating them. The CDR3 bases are TGTGCCTGGAGTAGACAGCTGGGTTCATATGGCTACACCTTC. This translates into CAWSRQLGSYGYTF.

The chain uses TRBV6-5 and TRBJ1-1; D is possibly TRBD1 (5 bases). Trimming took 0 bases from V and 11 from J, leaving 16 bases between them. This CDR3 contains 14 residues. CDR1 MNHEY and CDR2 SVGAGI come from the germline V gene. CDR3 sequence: CASSYSDGASRAFF. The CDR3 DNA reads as TGTGCCAGCAGTTACTCCGATGGGGCTTCCAGGGCTTTCTTT.

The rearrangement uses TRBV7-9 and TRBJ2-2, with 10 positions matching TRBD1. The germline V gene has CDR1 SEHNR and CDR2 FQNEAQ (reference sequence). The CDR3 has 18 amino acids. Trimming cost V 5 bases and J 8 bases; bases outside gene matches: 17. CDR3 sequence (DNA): TGTGCCAGCAGCCTCCGCCCGGACAGGGGGAGCCCTAAGGGGGAGCTGTTTTTT. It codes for CASSLRPDRGSPKGELFF.

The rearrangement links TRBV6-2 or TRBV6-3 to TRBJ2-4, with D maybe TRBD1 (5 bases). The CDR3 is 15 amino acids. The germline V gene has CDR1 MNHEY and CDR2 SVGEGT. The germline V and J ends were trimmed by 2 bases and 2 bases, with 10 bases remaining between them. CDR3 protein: CASSYQGFTKNIQYF. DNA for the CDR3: TGTGCCAGCAGTTACCAGGGATTTACCAAAAACATTCAGTACTTC.

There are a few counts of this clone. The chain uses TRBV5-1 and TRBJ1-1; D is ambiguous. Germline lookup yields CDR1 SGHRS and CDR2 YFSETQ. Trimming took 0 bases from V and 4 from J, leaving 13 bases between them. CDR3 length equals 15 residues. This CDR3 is CASSLAADGGTEAFF. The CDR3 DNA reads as TGCGCCAGCAGCTTGGCTGCGGACGGCGGCACTGAAGCTTTCTTT.

CDR3 in DNA: TGTGCCAGCAGTCCCACCAAGGGGGGCAACTATGGCTACACCTTC. Its protein is CASSPTKGGNYGYTF. V usage is TRBV27 and J usage is TRBJ1-2, with D possibly being TRBD1 (6 bases). The CDR3 has 15 amino acids. The V end was cut by 5 bases, the J end by 2 bases, with 15 bases between. CDR1 is MNHEY, CDR2 SMNVEV, per germline (reference sequence).

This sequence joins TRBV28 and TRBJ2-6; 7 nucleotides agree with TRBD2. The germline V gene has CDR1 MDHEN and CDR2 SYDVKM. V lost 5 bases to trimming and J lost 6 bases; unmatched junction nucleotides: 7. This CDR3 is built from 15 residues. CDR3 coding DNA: TGTGCCAGCAGTCTCGGGACTAATGAGGCCAACGTCCTGACTTTC. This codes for CASSLGTNEANVLTF.

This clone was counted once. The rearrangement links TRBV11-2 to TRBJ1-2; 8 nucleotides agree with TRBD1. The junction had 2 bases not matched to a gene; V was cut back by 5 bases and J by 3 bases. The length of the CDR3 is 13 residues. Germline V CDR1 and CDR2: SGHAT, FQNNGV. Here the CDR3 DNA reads TGTGCCAGCAGCCAGGACAGGGACTATGGCTACACCTTC. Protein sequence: CASSQDRDYGYTF.

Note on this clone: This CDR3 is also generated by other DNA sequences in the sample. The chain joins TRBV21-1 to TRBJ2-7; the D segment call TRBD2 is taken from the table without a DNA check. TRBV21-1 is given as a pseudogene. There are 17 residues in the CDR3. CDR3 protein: CASSPRGAGGPWYEQYF. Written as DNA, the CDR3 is TGTGCCAGCAGCCCAAGGGGTGCGGGAGGGCCGTGGTACGAGCAGTACTTC.

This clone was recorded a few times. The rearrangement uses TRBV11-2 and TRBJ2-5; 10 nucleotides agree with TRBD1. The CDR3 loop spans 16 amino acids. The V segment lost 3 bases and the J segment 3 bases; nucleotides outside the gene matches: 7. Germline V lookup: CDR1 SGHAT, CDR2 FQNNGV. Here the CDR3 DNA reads TGTGCCAGCAGCTTGGACGGGACAGGGGTAGAAGAGACCCAGTACTTC. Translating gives CASSLDGTGVEETQYF.

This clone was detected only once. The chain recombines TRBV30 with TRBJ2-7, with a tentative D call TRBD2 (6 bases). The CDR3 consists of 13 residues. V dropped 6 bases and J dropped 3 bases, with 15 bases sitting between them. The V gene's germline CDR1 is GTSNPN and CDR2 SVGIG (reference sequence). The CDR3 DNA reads TGTGCCTGCGGTAGCGGTAGCTACTACGAGCAGTACTTC. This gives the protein CACGSGSYYEQYF.

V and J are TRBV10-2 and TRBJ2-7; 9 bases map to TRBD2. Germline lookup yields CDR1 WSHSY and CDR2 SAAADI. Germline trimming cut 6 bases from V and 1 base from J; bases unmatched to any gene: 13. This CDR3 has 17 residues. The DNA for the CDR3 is TGCGCCAGCAGCGGGGGGACTAGCTGGGAATGGTCCTACGAGCAGTACTTC. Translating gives CASSGGTSWEWSYEQYF.

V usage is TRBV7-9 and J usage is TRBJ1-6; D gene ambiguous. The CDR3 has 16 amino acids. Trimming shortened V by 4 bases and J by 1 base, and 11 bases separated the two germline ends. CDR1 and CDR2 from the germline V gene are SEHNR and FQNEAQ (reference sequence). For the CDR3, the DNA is TGTGCCAGCAGCTCCAGCGGCATGTCCTATAATTCACCCCTCCACTTT. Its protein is CASSSSGMSYNSPLHF.

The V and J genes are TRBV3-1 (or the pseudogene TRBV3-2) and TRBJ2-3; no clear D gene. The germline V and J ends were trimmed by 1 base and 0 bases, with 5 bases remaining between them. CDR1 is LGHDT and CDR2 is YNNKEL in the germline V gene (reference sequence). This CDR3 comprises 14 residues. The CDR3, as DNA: TGTGCCAGCAGCCAAGGCGATAGCACAGATACGCAGTATTTT. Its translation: CASSQGDSTDTQYF.

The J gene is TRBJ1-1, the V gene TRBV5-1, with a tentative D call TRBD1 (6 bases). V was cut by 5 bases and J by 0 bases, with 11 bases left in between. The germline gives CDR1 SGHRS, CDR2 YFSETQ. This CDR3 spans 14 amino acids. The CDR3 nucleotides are TGCGCCAGCAGTTCACAGGGTGTGAACACTGAAGCTTTCTTT. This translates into CASSSQGVNTEAFF.

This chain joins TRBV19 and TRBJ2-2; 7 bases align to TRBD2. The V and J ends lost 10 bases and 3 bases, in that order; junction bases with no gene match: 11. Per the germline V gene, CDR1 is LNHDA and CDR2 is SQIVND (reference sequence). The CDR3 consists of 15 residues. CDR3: CATGTTGSDTGELFF. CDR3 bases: TGTGCCACCGGGACTACCGGATCGGACACCGGGGAGCTGTTTTTT.

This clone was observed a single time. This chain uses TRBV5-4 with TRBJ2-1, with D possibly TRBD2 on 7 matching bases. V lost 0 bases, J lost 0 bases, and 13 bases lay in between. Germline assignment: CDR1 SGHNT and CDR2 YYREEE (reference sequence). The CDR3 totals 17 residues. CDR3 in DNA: TGTGCCAGCAGCTTGGGCGGGGGCCGGAGCTCCTACAATGAGCAGTTCTTC. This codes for CASSLGGGRSSYNEQFF.

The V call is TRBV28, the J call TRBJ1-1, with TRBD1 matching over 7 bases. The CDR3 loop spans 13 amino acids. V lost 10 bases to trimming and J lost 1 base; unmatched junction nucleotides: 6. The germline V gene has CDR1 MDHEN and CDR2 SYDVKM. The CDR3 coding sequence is TGTGCCACCCGGACAGGTCAGAACACTGAAGCTTTCTTT. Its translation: CATRTGQNTEAFF.

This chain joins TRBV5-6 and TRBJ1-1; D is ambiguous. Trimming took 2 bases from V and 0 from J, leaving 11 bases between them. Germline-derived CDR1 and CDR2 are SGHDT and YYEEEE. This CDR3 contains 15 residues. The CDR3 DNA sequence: TGTGCCAGCAGCTTTACAGAGTCAATGAACACTGAAGCTTTCTTT. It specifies CASSFTESMNTEAFF.